This paragraph reports one T cell receptor beta chain. The clone's antigen remains unknown. Per-base quality was not reported, and no clone a single base away is much larger than it. These data come from a study of OX40 agonist ivuxolimab in advanced cancers. As for the study more broadly: The costimulatory receptor OX40 (CD134) was targeted by ivuxolimab, a fully human IgG2 agonistic monoclonal antibody. Intravenous ivuxolimab was administered to patients every 2 weeks at six dose levels: 0.01, 0.1, 0.3, 1.5, 3 and 10 mg/kg. Of the approximately 54 patients in dose escalation, some 19 had hepatocellular carcinoma, some 15 had melanoma, 9 had renal cell carcinoma and 9 had head and neck cancer. A male proportion of 70% to 90% and a mean age of about 60 years, ranging from about 20 to 79, were recorded for the dose-escalation cohort. Patients were allowed to have had prior anti-PD-1, anti-PD-L1 or anti-CTLA-4 therapy, and around two fifths of the dose-escalation patients had been treated with checkpoint inhibitors. Partial responses were achieved by three dose-escalation patients, of whom one had hepatocellular carcinoma and two had cutaneous melanoma. Peripheral TCRbeta sequencing aimed to test whether ivuxolimab altered TCR sequence diversity and caused clonal T-cell expansion. The paper covers the monotherapy dose-escalation part of the phase I ivuxolimab trial, which included N of about 50 patients. What the authors observed across the whole study: At doses of 0.1 to 3.0 mg/kg, clonal expansion of both CD4+ and CD8+ blood T cells was observed from baseline to week 6. After ivuxolimab, more expanded clones were found on average in CD8+ T cells than in CD4+ T cells. The antigen specificity of the clonally expanded peripheral T cells was not determined. Low levels of normalized T-cell clonal expansion were also shown by some nonresponding patients. In the 0.1-3.0 mg/kg groups, partial responders had among the lowest normalized peripheral clonal expansion, particularly in CD8+ T cells.

For sequencing of the TCRbeta CDR3 region, genomic DNA was extracted from the sorted cells. The immunoSEQ Assay was used to sequence the TCRbeta CDR3 regions. Entries here come from immuneACCESS through TCRdb and include only in-frame sequences with V and J called. Some clones fail to appear in such tables; in the studies checked, an unresolved V gene covers under half of the shortfall, and the cause of the remainder is unknown. This sample holds more than 65,000 clones; approximately 89% were observed only once. The ten largest clonotypes hold under 0.4% of the sample. Patients with autoimmune disease history or receiving systemic immunosuppression were excluded from the trial. In every dose cohort, peripheral blood was drawn for TCR sequencing at baseline, cycle 4 day 1, and cycle 7 day 1. Samples were obtained from an open-label, multicenter, first-in-human phase I dose-escalation trial of ivuxolimab. Adults with locally advanced or metastatic melanoma, renal cell, hepatocellular, or head and neck squamous cell carcinoma were enrolled in the trial. CD4+ and CD8+ T cells were sorted separately from peripheral blood before TCR sequencing.

CDR1 and CDR2, per the germline V gene, are ENHRY and SYGVKD. Clipping removes 10 bases from V and 0 bases from J, with 12 as the unmatched junction base count. The CDR3 measures 16 amino acids from cysteine to phenylalanine. CDR3 DNA only is kept here, 48 bases in frame from base 1. The sample here was CD4+ or CD8+ T cells sorted from blood, taken in a trial of the OX40 agonist ivuxolimab. Rearrangement joined TRBV10-3 to TRBJ1-1; TRBD1 fits 9 bases in the junction. This TCR came from an adult with an advanced solid tumor such as melanoma, head and neck, liver or kidney cancer. The CDR3 in this case is CATYPGQGIMNTEAFF. In nucleotide form, the sequence is TGTGCCACCTACCCGGGACAGGGCATAATGAACACTGAAGCTTTCTTT.